These T cell receptor beta chains were read from a single sample in a study of cytomegalovirus exposure and HLA in healthy donors. Sequenced by immunoSEQ multiplex PCR; TCRdb stores in-frame clones only, minus some. The sample has about 110,000 clones, around two thirds seen once. Specimen: PBMCs. The receptors originated from a man in his fifties in good health and CMV-seropositive. CDR3s include the opening cysteine and the closing phenylalanine or tryptophan. The D gene is left open where the match is weak.

>.|TRBV6-5
CASSLEGLGYGYTF
>TRBD2|TRBV4-1
CASSQASGGVNNEQFF
>.|TRBV9
CASSVQSGTSYEQYF
>.|TRBV7-3
CASSLDSFSPDTQYF
>TRBD2|TRBV29-1
CSALRSGRSNEQFF
>.|TRBV5-1
CASSLAGGNHGYTF
>TRBD1|TRBV5-1
CASSPGDRGRGTEAFF
>.|TRBV5-1
CASSLYGGEETQYF
>.|TRBV9
CASSVGAGSSTDTQYF
>TRBD2|TRBV7-9
CASSPEAGGWNEQFF
>TRBD2|TRBV19
CASSTSRTSGRNEQYF
>.|TRBV6-5
CASSPTGYQEAFF
>TRBD1|TRBV4-1
CASSLLMTGGWDTQYF
>.|TRBV9
CASSVGGLNTGELFF
>TRBD1|TRBV19
CASSTVDRALDEQYF
>TRBD2|TRBV9
CASSTSGEPYEQYF
>.|TRBV2
CASRVEARYADTQYF
>.|TRBV2
CASSEVNRQYGYTF
>TRBD1|TRBV5-4
CASSLDRGLDGYTF
>TRBD1|TRBV2
CASIRDRNTGELFF
>.|TRBV27
CASSPDRFARYGYTF
>TRBD1|TRBV5-1
CASSLGTGAETQYF
>.|TRBV27
CASSSFTGVGYTF
>.|TRBV4-1
CASSQDWAGRTNYGYTF
>TRBD1|TRBV4-2
CASSPIDRDSSGNTIYF
>.|TRBV28
CATLSAGNGGQFF
>.|TRBV18
CASSPLGVQPQHF
>TRBD2|TRBV7-8
CASHLAGGPQETQYF
>.|TRBV20-1
CSAFRMETQYF
>TRBD1|TRBV6-1
CASKRQGAYIQYF
>.|TRBV6-1
CASSSYYEQYF
>.|TRBV14
CASSQRGGTQYF
>TRBD1|TRBV5-1
CASSPQGQGVTNYGYTF
>.|TRBV6-4
CASSDLRDRSYEQYF
>TRBD1|TRBV6-1
CASSERDRANYGYTF
>TRBD2|TRBV7-3
CASSASPGLAGGESYNEQFF
>.|TRBV5-8
CASSLSGYYEQYF
>TRBD2|TRBV25-1
CASSDTGGPVETQYF
>.|TRBV7-8
CASSARDWSTEAFF
>.|TRBV27
CASSIGPMAGGTEAFF
>.|TRBV12-5
CASGLGGADTQYF
>.|TRBV9
CASSVGAPFSTDTQYF
>.|TRBV28
CASSAGSYEQYF
>TRBD1|TRBV9
CASSRGGGTGGYEQYF
>.|TRBV30
CAWRGLSSTEAFF
>.|TRBV2
CASRQGEAFF
>.|TRBV30
CAWLLRSNTEAFF
>.|TRBV4-1
CASSLRGNEQFF
>.|TRBV5-1
CASSLSSSSGELFF
>.|TRBV28
CASSLPGQTYEQYF
>TRBD1|TRBV5-8
CASSASGTGWAGELFF
>TRBD1|TRBV9
CASSVGQGTQVREQYF
>.|TRBV7-3
CASSPVGGEQFF
>.|TRBV11-2
CASSLVRGGTGELFF
>TRBD1|TRBV5-1
CTSSLGQGSSPLHF
>.|TRBV5-1
CASSLAAGNPEQYF